This TCR beta chain is drawn from a study of CXCR3-negative and CXCR3-positive naive CD8 T cells. Concerning this clonotype itself: Its antigen is unknown.

General study results and limits: Greater hydrophobicity was found in TRB CDR3s of CXCR3-positive naive cells than of CXCR3-negative naive cells. Fresh PBMCs served for most assays, and CXCR3 expression fell partially after cryopreservation. TCR interaction strength was inferred from TRB CDR3 physicochemistry, as CD5 matched across naive subsets.

The libraries of TRB cDNA were constructed through 5' RACE using UMI labels. TCRdb reprocessed the 5' RACE reads and keeps a single row for each CDR3 protein, giving no DNA. In all, the sample yields about 41,000 distinct CDR3 sequences. The origin of this receptor is a human donor in good health. Some clones in this sample may be carry-over from other donors' samples. Sequenced: naive CXCR3- CD8+ T cells from blood. The subset: CD45RO-CCR7+CD27+CD95- naive CD8+ T cells lacking CXCR3 (TNR3-).

The CDR3 sequence is CASSHGRTGNTEAFF. J is TRBJ1-1 and V is TRBV3-1; without DNA, the TCRdb call of TRBD1 cannot be checked. This CDR3 has 15 amino acids. Germline V gene lookup returns CDR1 LGHDT and CDR2 YNNKEL (reference sequence).